These T cell receptor beta chains were read from a single sample in a study of cytotoxic CD8 clonotypes in ibrutinib-treated CLL. Assay: immunoSEQ multiplex PCR; the TCRdb copy retains only in-frame clones and omits some. The top ten hold about 26% of the sample, which has about 97,000 clones, around 77% seen once. The input for sequencing was PBMCs, taken after 24 months of ibrutinib treatment. The origin of the receptors is a human donor with chronic lymphocytic leukemia. The CDR3 runs from the conserved cysteine through the conserved F or W. The order of the fields is V gene, J gene, CDR3 protein.

>TRBV5-5|TRBJ2-7
CASSLASIVYEQYF
>TRBV19|TRBJ1-1
CASSIGQGTTEAFF
>TRBV27|TRBJ2-7
CASSSGTGGHEQYF
>TRBV27|TRBJ2-7
CASSLWGRVPYEQYF
>TRBV5-4|TRBJ1-2
CASSLAGTGQLYGYTF
>TRBV19|TRBJ2-3
CASSPVAGGPLYF
>TRBV19|TRBJ2-3
CASSVRAPDTQYF
>TRBV23-1|TRBJ1-5
CASSPGATNNQPQHF
>TRBV5-1|TRBJ2-7
CASSFGGTTGVYEQYF
>TRBV10-3|TRBJ1-1
CAISESAGAGAFF
>TRBV13|TRBJ2-5
CASSLAREETQYF
>TRBV28|TRBJ1-2
CASSYPRGPVLYGYTF
>TRBV5-1|TRBJ1-1
CASSLEANTEAFF
>TRBV27|TRBJ2-7
CASSRDLYEQYF
>TRBV7-9|TRBJ1-1
CASSLQGRITEAFF
>TRBV2|TRBJ2-1
CASNPSGYNEQFF
>TRBV5-1|TRBJ1-2
CASSLDRARGYTF
>TRBV6-6|TRBJ2-7
CASSSYYYEQYF
>TRBV7-3|TRBJ2-2
CASTRGATGANTGELFF
>TRBV19|TRBJ1-5
CASSIQGKDQPQHF